A selection of T cell receptor beta chains follows, all from one sample in a study of blood T cell repertoires in COVID-19. Repertoires were generated with immunoSEQ multiplex PCR, while TCRdb's copy carries only in-frame clones and drops some. The sample shows some 450,000 clones, 80% to 90% of them seen only once. Source material: peripheral blood. The receptors were gathered from a man aged 18-30 years with COVID-19, enrolled during active disease. The CDR3 runs from the conserved cysteine through the conserved F or W. A D gene is named only where the DNA matches it firmly. A row's size may be missing; if present it is once, few, many or a size class.

-	-	TRBV6-4	TRBJ2-2	TGTGCCAGCAGTGACAAACCGGGCACCGGGGAGCTGTTTTTT	CASSDKPGTGELFF
TRBD1	-	TRBV11-3	TRBJ2-3	TGTGCCAGCAGCGACAGGGTAATCGCAGATACGCAGTATTTT	CASSDRVIADTQYF
-	-	TRBV7-8	TRBJ2-1	TGTGCCAGCAGCTTACGCGCTGAGCAGTTCTTC	CASSLRAEQFF
-	-	TRBV12-3/TRBV12-4	TRBJ1-5	TGTGCCAGCCATAGCGGGGGGACTCAGCATTTT	CASHSGGTQHF
-	-	TRBV27	TRBJ2-3	TGTGCCAGCAGTTTAGGTCCGGCGGGCAGCACAGATACGCAGTATTTT	CASSLGPAGSTDTQYF
TRBD2	-	TRBV30	TRBJ2-1	TGTGCCTGGTTTACACTAGCGGGGGGCCGAAGCTCCTACAATGAGCAGTTCTTC	CAWFTLAGGRSSYNEQFF
TRBD1	-	TRBV19	TRBJ2-5	TGTGCCAGTAGTTACAGGGGTGACCAAGAGACCCAGTACTTC	CASSYRGDQETQYF
-	-	TRBV11-3	TRBJ1-1	TGTGCCAGCAGCTTAGGGGGGCACCAGAACACTGAAGCTTTCTTT	CASSLGGHQNTEAFF
-	once	TRBV3-1/TRBV3-2	TRBJ2-1	TGTGCCAGCAGCCAAGTTACGACTAGCTCCTACAATGAGCAGTTCTTC	CASSQVTTSSYNEQFF
-	-	TRBV3-1/TRBV3-2	TRBJ1-2	TGTGCCAGCAGCCGAGGGGGGGTAGATACCCTTAACTATGGCTACACCTTC	CASSRGGVDTLNYGYTF
-	-	TRBV7-9	TRBJ1-1	TGTGCCAGCAGCTCCCGACATTACCCTGAAGCTTTCTTT	CASSSRHYPEAFF
-	-	TRBV19	TRBJ1-5	TGTGCCAGTAGTATAGTGGCAGGGCAACAGCCCCAGCATTTT	CASSIVAGQQPQHF
-	-	TRBV5-1	TRBJ2-2	TGCGCCAGCAGCTTGGAACTAGCGAACACCGGGGAGCTGTTTTTT	CASSLELANTGELFF
TRBD1	-	TRBV4-1	TRBJ2-6	TGCGCCAGCAGCCACGGGGACAGTGTATCTGGGGCCAACGTCCTGACTTTC	CASSHGDSVSGANVLTF
-	-	TRBV5-4	TRBJ2-7	TGTGCCAGCAGCTTGGTAGGGGGGGTAACGGACGAGCAGTACTTC	CASSLVGGVTDEQYF
TRBD2	-	TRBV10-2	TRBJ2-1	TGCGCCACCAAACTCGGACTAGCGGGAGGGAATGAGCAGTTCTTC	CATKLGLAGGNEQFF
-	-	TRBV2	TRBJ1-2	TGTGCCAGCAGTCCGAGCAACTATGGCTACACCTTC	CASSPSNYGYTF
-	-	TRBV18	TRBJ1-5	TGTGCCAGCTCACCAGAGGGCAATCAGCCCCAGCATTTT	CASSPEGNQPQHF
-	-	TRBV27	TRBJ2-7	TGTGCCAGCAGCTCCGGGAGCGAGGGGCAGTACTTC	CASSSGSEGQYF
-	-	TRBV18	TRBJ2-5	TGTGCCAGCTCACCAAATTATTCGGGGGAGACCCAGTACTTC	CASSPNYSGETQYF
-	-	TRBV21-1	TRBJ2-7	TGTGCCCTCTCCGACAGGGTGGGATCCTACGAGCAGTACTTC	CALSDRVGSYEQYF
TRBD1	-	TRBV6-5	TRBJ2-4	TGTGCCAGCAGTTATAACAGGGGAAACATTCAGTACTTC	CASSYNRGNIQYF
-	-	TRBV10-2	TRBJ1-5	TGCGCCAGCAGTGAGTCGAAAGGGGATCAGCCCCAGCATTTT	CASSESKGDQPQHF
-	-	TRBV13	TRBJ2-3	TGTGCCAGCAGCTATTCGGCGGGGGCCTTTCCAGAGACGCAGTATTTT	CASSYSAGAFPETQYF
-	-	TRBV3-1/TRBV3-2	TRBJ1-6	TGTGCCAGCAGCCAAGGGGCCCGATCACCCCTCCACTTT	CASSQGARSPLHF
-	-	TRBV28	TRBJ2-7	TGTGCCAGCAGTCCTAGGGGGGGGGTCCACGAGCAGTACTTC	CASSPRGGVHEQYF
TRBD2	-	TRBV5-1	TRBJ2-7	TGCGCCAGCAGCTTAGAATTTGCGGGGGGCCCGGGAGAGCAGTACTTC	CASSLEFAGGPGEQYF
-	-	TRBV6-6	TRBJ1-2	TGTGCCAGCAGTTTTGACAGAGACTATGGCTACACCTTC	CASSFDRDYGYTF
-	once	TRBV20-1	TRBJ1-1	TGCAGTGCTAGTTTGGCAGGGGCTATGAACACTGAAGCTTTCTTT	CSASLAGAMNTEAFF
-	-	TRBV11-2	TRBJ2-5	TGTGCCAGCAGTCGGCCGGGGGTCGGGGAGACCCAGTACTTC	CASSRPGVGETQYF
TRBD2	-	TRBV19	TRBJ2-1	TGTGCCAGTAGTGTGGGACTAGGTTTGAACAATGAGCAGTTCTTC	CASSVGLGLNNEQFF
-	-	TRBV27	TRBJ1-5	TGTGCCAGCAGTTTATCAGGGGACAATCAGCCCCAGCATTTT	CASSLSGDNQPQHF
TRBD1	-	TRBV19	TRBJ1-2	TGTGCCAGTAGTTCCGGACAGGGACAGATCTATGGCTACACCTTC	CASSSGQGQIYGYTF
TRBD2	-	TRBV25-1	TRBJ2-5	TGTGCCAGCGGCAGGACTAGCGGAATCCAAGAGACCCAGTACTTC	CASGRTSGIQETQYF
TRBD2	-	TRBV20-1	TRBJ2-3	TGCAGTGCTAGTTCGGCGGGAGGGTTGTGGGGCACAGATACGCAGTATTTT	CSASSAGGLWGTDTQYF